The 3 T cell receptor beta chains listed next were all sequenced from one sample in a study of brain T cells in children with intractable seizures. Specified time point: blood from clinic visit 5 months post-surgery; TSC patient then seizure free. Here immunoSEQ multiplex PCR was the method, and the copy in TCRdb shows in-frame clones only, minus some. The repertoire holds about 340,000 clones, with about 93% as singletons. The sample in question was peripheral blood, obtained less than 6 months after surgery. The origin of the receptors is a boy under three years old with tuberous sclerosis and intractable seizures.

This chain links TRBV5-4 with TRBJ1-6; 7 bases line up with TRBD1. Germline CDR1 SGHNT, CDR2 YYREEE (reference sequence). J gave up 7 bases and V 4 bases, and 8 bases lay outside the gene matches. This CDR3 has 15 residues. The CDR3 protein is CASSGDRFPNSPLHF. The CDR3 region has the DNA TGTGCCAGCAGCGGGGACAGATTCCCAAATTCACCCCTCCACTTT.

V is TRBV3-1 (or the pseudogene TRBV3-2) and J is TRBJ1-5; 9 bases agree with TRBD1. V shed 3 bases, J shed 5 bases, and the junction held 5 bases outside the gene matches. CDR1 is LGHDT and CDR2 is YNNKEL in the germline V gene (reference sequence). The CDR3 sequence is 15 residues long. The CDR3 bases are TGTGCCAGCAGCCAGGGGACAGGGTCCCATCAGCCCCAGCATTTT. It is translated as CASSQGTGSHQPQHF.

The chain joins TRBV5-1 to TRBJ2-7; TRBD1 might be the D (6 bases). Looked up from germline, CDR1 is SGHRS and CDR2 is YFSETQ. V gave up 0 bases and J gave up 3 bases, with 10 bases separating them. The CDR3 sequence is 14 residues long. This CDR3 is CASSLADSYYEQYF. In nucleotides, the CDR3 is TGCGCCAGCAGCTTGGCGGACAGCTACTACGAGCAGTACTTC.